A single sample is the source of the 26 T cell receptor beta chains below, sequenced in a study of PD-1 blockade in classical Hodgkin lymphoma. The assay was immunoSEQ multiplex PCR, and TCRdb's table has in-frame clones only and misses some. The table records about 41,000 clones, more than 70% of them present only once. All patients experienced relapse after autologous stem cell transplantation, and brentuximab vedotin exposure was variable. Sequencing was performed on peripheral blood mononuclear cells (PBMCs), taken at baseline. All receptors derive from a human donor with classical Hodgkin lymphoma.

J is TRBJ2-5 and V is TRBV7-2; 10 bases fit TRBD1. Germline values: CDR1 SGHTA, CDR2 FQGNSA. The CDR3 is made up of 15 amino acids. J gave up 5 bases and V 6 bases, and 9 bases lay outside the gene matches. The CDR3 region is CASRPRQGARETQYF. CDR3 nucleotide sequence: TGTGCCAGCAGACCCAGACAGGGGGCCCGTGAGACCCAGTACTTC.

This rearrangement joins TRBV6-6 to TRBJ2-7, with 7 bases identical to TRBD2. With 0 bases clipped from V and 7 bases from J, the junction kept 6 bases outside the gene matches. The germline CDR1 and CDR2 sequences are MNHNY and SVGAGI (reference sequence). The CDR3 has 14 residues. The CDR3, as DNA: TGTGCCAGCAGTTACTCGAAGACTAGCCTAGAGCAGTACTTC. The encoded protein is CASSYSKTSLEQYF.

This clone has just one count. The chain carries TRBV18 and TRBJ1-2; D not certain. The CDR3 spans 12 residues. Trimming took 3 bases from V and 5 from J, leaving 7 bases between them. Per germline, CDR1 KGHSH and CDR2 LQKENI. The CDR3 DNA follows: TGTGCCAGCTCACCTAGGGAATATGGCTACACCTTC. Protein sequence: CASSPREYGYTF.

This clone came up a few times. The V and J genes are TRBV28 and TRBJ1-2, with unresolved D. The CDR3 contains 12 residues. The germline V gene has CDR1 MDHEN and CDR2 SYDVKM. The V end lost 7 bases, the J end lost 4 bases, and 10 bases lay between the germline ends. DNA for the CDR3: TGTGCCAGCAACCAAGGAAGCTATGGCTACACCTTC. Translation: CASNQGSYGYTF.

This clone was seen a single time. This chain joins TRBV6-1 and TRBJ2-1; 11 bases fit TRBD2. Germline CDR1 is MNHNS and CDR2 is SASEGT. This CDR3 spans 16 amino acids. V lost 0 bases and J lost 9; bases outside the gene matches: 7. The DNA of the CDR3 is TGTGCCAGCAGTGAAGCCGGGACTAGCGGTGCGGGTGAGCAGTTCTTC. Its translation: CASSEAGTSGAGEQFF.

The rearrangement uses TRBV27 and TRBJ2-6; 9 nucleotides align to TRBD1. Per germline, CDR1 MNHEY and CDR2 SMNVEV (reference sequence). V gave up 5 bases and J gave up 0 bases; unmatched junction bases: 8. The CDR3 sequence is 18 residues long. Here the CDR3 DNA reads TGTGCCAGCAGTACACGACAGGGGGGGAACTCTGGGGCCAACGTCCTGACTTTC. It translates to CASSTRQGGNSGANVLTF.

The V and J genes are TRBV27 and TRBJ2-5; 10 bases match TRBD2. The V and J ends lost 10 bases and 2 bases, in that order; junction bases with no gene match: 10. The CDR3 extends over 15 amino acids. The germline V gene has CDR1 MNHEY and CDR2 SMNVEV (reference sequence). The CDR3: CATTGWTSGQETQYF. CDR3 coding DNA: TGTGCCACTACCGGATGGACTAGCGGTCAAGAGACCCAGTACTTC.

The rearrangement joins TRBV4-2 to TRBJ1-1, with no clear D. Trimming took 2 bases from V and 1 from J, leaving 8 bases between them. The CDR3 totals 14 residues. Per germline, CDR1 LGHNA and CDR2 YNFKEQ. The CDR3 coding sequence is TGTGCCAGCAGCCAAAATACAGCGAACACTGAAGCTTTCTTT. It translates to CASSQNTANTEAFF.

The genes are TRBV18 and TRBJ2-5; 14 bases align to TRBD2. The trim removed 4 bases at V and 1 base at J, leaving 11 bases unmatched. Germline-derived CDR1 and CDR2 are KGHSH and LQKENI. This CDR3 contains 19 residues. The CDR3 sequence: CASSQQLVGTSGSQETQYF. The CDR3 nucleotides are TGTGCCAGCTCACAGCAACTCGTTGGGACTAGCGGGAGCCAAGAGACCCAGTACTTC.

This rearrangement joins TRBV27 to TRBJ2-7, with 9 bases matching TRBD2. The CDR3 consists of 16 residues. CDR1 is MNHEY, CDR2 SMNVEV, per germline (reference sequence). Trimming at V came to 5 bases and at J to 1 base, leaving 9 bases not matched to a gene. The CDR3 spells CASSPSGGRGSYEQYF. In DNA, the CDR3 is TGTGCCAGCAGTCCCTCGGGCGGGAGGGGGTCCTACGAGCAGTACTTC.

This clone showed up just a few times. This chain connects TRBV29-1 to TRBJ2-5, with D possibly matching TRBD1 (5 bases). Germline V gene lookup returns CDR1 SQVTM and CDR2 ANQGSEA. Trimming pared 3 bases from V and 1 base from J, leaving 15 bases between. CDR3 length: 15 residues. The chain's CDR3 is CSVDDLRVPQETQYF. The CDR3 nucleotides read TGCAGCGTTGATGACCTCAGGGTCCCCCAAGAGACCCAGTACTTC.

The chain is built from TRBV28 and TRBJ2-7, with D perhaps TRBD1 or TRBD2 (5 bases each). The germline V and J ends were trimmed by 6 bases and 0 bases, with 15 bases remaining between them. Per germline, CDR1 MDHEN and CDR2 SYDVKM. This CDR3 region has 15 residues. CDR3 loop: CASSNGATGSYEQYF. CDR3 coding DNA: TGTGCCAGCAGCAACGGGGCCACGGGCTCCTACGAGCAGTACTTC.

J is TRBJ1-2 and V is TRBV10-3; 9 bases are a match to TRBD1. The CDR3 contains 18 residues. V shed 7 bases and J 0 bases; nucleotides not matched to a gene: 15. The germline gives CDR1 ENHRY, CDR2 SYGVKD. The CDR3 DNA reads TGTGCCATCAACCCCCAACCGGGACAGGGAAAGGCTAACTATGGCTACACCTTC. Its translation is CAINPQPGQGKANYGYTF.

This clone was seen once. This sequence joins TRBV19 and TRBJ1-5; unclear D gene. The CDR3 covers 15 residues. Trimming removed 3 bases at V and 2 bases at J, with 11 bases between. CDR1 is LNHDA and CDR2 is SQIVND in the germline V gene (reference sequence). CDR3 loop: CASSIGGQRNQPQHF. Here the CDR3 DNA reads TGTGCCAGTAGTATTGGTGGGCAACGCAATCAGCCCCAGCATTTT.

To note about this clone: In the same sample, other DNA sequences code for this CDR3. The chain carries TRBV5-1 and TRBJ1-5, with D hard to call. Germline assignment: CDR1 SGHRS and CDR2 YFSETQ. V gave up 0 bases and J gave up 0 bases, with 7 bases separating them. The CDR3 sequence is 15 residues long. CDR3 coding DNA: TGCGCCAGCAGCTTGGGGGGAGATAGCAATCAGCCCCAGCATTTT. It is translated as CASSLGGDSNQPQHF. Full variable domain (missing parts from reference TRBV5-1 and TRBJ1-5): KAGVTQTPRYLIKTRGQQVTLSCSPISGHRSVSWYQQTPGQGLQFLFEYFSETQRNKGNFPGRFSGRQFSNSRSEMNVSTLELGDSALYLCASSLGGDSNQPQHFGDGTRLSIL.

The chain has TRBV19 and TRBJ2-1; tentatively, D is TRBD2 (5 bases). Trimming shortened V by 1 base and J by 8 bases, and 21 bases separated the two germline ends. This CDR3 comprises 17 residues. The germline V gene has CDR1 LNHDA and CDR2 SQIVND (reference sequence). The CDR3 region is CASSIALTRRTGDEQFF. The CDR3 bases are TGTGCCAGTAGTATAGCCCTCACTAGGAGGACTGGGGATGAGCAGTTCTTC.

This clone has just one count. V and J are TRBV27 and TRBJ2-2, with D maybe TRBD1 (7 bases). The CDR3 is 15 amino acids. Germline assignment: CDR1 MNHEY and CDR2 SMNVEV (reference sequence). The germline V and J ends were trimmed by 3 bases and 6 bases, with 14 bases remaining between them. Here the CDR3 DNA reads TGTGCCAGCAGTTTTTGGCAGGGGGGATCCGGGGAGCTGTTTTTT. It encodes CASSFWQGGSGELFF.

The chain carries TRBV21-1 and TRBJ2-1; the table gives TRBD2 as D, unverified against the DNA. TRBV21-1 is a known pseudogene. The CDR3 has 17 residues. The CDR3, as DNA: TGTGCCAGCAGCAAAGGCGGGGCGGGGGACGCCGGGAATGAGCAGTTCTTC. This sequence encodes CASSKGGAGDAGNEQFF.

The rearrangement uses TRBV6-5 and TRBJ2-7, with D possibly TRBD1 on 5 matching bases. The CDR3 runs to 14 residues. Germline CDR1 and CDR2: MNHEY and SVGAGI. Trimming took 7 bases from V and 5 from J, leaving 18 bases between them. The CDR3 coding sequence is TGTGCCAGCATAGGGTACAGGAGTATGGACGAGCAGTACTTC. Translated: CASIGYRSMDEQYF.

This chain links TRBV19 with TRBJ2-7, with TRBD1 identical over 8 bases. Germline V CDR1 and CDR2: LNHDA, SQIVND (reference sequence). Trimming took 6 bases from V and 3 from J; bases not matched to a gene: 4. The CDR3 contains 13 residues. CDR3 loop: CASSDRGNYEQYF. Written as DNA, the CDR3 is TGTGCCAGTAGCGACAGGGGTAACTACGAGCAGTACTTC.

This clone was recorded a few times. The CDR3 reads CASSMRGWGEKLFF. In nucleotides, the CDR3 is TGTGCCAGTAGTATGCGGGGATGGGGTGAAAAACTGTTTTTT. J is TRBJ1-4 and V is TRBV19; no reliable D call. The V and J ends lost 3 bases and 7 bases respectively, with 12 bases between them. Germline V lookup: CDR1 LNHDA, CDR2 SQIVND (reference sequence). This CDR3 region has 14 residues. The complete variable domain, with remaining parts taken from reference TRBV19 and TRBJ1-4, reads DGGITQSPKYLFRKEGQNVTLSCEQNLNHDAMYWYRQDPGQGLRLIYYSQIVNDFQKGDIAEGYSVSREKKESFPLTVTSAQKNPTAFYLCASSMRGWGEKLFFGSGTQLSVL.

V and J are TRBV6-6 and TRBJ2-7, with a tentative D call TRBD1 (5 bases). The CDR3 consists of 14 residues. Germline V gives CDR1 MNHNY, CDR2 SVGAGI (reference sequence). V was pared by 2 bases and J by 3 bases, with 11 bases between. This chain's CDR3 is CASSYGAGNYEQYF. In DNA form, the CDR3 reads TGTGCCAGCAGTTACGGTGCAGGGAACTACGAGCAGTACTTC.

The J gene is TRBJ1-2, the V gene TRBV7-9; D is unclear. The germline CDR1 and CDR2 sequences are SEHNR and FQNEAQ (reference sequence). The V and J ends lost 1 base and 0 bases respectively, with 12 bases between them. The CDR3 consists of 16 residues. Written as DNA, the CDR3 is TGTGCCAGCAGCTTAGTTTCATGGTCCCCTAACTATGGCTACACCTTC. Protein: CASSLVSWSPNYGYTF.

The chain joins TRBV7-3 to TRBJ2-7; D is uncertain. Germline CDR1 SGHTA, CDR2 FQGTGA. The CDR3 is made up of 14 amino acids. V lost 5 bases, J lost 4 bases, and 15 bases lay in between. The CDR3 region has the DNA TGTGCCAGCAGCCCGTCCGCCGTCGGGTACGAGCAGTACTTC. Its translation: CASSPSAVGYEQYF.

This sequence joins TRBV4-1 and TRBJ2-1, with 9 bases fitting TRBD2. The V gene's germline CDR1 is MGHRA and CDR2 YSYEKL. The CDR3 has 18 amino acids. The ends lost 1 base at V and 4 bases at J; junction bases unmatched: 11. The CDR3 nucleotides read TGCGCCAGCAGCCAAGTCTCCATAGCGGGAGCGTTTTACAATGAGCAGTTCTTC. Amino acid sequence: CASSQVSIAGAFYNEQFF.

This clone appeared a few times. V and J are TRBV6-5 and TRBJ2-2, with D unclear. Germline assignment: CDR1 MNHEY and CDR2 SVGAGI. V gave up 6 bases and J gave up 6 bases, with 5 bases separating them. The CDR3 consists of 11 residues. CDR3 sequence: CASSFSGELFF. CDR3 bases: TGTGCCAGCAGCTTTTCCGGGGAGCTGTTTTTT.